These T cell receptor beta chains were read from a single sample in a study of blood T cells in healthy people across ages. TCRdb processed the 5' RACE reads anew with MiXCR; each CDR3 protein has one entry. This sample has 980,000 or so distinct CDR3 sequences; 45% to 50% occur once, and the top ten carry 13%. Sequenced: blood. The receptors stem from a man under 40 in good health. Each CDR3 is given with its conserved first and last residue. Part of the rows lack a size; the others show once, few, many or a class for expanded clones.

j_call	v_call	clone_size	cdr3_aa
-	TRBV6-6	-	CASTNRAVGEQYF
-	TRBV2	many	CASSGGEQYF
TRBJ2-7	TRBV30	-	CAWSQRGYEQYF
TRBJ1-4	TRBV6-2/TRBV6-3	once	CASSYGGVANEKLFF
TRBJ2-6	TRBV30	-	CAWSVSGGANVLTF
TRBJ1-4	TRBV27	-	CASSYSSGAANEKLFF
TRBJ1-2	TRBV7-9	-	CASSAQGPGYTF
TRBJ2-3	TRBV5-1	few	CASSLETGTDTQYF
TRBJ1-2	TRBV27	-	CASSRTDSLNYGYTF
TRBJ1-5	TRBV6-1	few	CASSGNVPVRQPQHF
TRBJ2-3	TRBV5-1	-	CASSTGLRTDTQYF
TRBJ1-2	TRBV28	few	CASSPGTSAGGYTF